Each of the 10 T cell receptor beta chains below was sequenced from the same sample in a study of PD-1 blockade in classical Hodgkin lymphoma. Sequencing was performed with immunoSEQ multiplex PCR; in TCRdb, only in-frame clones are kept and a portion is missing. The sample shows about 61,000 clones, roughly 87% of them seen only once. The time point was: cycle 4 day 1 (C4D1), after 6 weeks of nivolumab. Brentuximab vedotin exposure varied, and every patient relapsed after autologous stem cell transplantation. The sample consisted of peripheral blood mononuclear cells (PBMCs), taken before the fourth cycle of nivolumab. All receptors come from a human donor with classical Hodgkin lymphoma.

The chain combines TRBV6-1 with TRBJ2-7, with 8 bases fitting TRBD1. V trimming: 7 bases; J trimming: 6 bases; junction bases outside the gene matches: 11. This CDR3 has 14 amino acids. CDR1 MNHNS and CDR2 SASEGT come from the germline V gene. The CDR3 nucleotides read TGTGCCAGCAACCAAGGACAGGGTCGGCCCGAGCAGTACTTC. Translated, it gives CASNQGQGRPEQYF.

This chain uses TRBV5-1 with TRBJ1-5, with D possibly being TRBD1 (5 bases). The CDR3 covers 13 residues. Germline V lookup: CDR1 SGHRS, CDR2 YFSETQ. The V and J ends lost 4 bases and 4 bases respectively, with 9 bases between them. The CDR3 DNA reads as TGCGCCAGCAGCCTGGGACTAAATCAGCCCCAGCATTTT. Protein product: CASSLGLNQPQHF. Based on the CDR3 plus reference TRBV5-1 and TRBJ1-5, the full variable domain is KAGVTQTPRYLIKTRGQQVTLSCSPISGHRSVSWYQQTPGQGLQFLFEYFSETQRNKGNFPGRFSGRQFSNSRSEMNVSTLELGDSALYLCASSLGLNQPQHFGDGTRLSIL.

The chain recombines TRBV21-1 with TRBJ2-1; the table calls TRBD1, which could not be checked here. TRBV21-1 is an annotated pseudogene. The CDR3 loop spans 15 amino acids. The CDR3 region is CASSPPEGAGNEQFF. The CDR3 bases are TGTGCCTCATCCCCTCCTGAGGGGGCCGGCAATGAGCAGTTCTTC.

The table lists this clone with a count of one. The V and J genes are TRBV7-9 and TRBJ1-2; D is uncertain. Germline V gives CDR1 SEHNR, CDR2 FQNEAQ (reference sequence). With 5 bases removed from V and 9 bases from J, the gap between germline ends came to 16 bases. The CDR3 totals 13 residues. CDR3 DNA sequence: TGTGCCAGCAGCCGGCCGGGAGAGCCTAGCTACACCTTC. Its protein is CASSRPGEPSYTF.

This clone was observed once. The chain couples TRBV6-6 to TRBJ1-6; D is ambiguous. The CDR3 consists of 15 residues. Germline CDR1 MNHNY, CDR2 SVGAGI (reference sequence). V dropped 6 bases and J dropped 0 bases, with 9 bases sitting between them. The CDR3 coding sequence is TGTGCCAGCAGGGAAACAAACTCCTATAATTCACCCCTCCACTTT. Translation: CASRETNSYNSPLHF.

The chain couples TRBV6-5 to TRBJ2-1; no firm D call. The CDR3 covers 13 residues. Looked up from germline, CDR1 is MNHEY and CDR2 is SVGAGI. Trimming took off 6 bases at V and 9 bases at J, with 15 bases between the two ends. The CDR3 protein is CASRPRLPPEQFF. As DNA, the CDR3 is TGTGCCAGCAGACCCCGGCTACCTCCTGAGCAGTTCTTC.

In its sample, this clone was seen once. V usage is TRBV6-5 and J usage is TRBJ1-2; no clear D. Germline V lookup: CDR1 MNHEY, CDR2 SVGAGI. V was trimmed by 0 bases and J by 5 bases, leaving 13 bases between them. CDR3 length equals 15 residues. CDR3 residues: CASSYSTALGYGYTF. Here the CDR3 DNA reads TGTGCCAGCAGTTACTCTACGGCCTTGGGGTATGGCTACACCTTC.

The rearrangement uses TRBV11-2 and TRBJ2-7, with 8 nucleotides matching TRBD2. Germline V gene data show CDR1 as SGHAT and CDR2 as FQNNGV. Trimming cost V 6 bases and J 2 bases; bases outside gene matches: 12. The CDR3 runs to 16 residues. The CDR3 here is CASRPGTSVRTYEQYF. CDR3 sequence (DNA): TGTGCCAGCAGGCCCGGGACTAGTGTGCGAACCTACGAGCAGTACTTC.

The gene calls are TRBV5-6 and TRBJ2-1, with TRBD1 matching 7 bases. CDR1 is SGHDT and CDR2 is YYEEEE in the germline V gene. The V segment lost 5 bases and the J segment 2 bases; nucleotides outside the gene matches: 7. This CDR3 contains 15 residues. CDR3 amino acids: CASRGGHRTYNEQFF. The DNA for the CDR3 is TGTGCCAGCAGAGGGGGCCACCGGACCTACAATGAGCAGTTCTTC.

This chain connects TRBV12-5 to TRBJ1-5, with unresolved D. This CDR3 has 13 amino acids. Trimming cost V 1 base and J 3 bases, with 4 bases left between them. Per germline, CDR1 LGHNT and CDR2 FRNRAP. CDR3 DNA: TGTGCTAGTGGTTTGGAAGACAATCAGCCCCAGCATTTT. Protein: CASGLEDNQPQHF.